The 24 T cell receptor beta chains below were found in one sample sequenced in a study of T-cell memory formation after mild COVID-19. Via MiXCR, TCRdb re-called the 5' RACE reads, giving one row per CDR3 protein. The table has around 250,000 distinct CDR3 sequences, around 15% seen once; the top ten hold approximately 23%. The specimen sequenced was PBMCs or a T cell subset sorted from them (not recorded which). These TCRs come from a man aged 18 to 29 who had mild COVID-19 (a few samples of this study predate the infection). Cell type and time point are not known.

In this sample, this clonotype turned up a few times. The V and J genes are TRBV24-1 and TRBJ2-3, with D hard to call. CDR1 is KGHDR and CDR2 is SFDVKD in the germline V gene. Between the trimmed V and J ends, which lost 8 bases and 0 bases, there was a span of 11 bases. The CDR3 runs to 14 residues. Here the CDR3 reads CATNLTVSTDTQYF. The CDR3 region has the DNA TGTGCCACCAACCTAACAGTTAGCACAGATACGCAGTATTTT.

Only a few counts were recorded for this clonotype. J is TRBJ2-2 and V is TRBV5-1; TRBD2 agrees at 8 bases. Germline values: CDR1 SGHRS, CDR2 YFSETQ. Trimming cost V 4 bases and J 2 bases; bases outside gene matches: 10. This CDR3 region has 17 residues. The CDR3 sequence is CASSPDPSGGNTGELFF. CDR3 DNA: TGCGCCAGCAGCCCCGATCCGAGCGGGGGCAACACCGGGGAGCTGTTTTTT.

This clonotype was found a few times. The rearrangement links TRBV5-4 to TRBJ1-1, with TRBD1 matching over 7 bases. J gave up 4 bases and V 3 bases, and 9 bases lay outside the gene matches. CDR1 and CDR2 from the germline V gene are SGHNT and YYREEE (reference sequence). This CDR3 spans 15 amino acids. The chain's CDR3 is CASSSGSQGFTEAFF. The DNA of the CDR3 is TGTGCCAGCAGCTCGGGCTCACAGGGGTTCACTGAAGCTTTCTTT.

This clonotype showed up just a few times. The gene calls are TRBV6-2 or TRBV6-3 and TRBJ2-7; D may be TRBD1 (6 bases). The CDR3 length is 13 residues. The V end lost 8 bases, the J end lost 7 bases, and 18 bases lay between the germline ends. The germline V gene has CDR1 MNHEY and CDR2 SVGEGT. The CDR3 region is CASLAWAQGEQYF. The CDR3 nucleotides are TGTGCCAGCCTAGCATGGGCCCAGGGGGAGCAGTACTTC.

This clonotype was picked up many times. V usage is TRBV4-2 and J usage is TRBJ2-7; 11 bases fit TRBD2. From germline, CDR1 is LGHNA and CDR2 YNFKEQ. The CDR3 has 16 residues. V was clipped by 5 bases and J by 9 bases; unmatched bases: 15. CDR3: CASSEIVTSGAQVQYF. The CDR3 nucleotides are TGTGCCAGCAGCGAGATCGTGACTAGCGGGGCTCAGGTGCAGTACTTC.

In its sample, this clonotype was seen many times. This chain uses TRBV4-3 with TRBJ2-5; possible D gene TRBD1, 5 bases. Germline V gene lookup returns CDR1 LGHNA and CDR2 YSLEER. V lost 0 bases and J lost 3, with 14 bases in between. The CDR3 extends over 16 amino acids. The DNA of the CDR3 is TGCGCCAGCAGCCAAGATAATCGAGGCAGGGAAGAGACCCAGTACTTC. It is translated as CASSQDNRGREETQYF.

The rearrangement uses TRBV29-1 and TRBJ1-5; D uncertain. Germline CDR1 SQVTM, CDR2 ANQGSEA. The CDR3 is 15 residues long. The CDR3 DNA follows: TGCAGAGGACCGGCAGGCCCCACACCCAATCAGCCCCAGCATTTT. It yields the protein CRGPAGPTPNQPQHF.

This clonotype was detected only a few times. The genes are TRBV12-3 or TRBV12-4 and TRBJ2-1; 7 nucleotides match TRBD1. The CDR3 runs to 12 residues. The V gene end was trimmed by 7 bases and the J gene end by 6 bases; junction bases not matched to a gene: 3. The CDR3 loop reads CASTRQGNEQFF. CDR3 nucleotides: TGTGCCAGCACCCGACAGGGCAATGAGCAGTTCTTC.

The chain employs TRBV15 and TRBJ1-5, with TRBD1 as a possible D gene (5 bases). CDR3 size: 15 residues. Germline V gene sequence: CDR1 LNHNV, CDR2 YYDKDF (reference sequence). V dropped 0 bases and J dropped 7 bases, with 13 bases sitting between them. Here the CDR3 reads CATSRDRIGGQPQHF. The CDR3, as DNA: TGTGCCACCAGCAGAGACCGAATTGGGGGGCAGCCCCAGCATTTT. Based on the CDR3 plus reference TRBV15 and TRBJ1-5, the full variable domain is DAMVIQNPRYQVTQFGKPVTLSCSQTLNHNVMYWYQQKSSQAPKLLFHYYDKDFNNEADTPDNFQSRRPNTSFCFLDIRSPGLGDTAMYLCATSRDRIGGQPQHFGDGTRLSIL.

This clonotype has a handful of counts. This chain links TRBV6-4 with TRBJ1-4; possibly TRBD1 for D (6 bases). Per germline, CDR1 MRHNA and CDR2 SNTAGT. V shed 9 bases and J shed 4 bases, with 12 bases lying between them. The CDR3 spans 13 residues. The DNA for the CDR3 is TGTGCCAGATACGGGACACATAATGAAAAACTGTTTTTT. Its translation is CARYGTHNEKLFF.

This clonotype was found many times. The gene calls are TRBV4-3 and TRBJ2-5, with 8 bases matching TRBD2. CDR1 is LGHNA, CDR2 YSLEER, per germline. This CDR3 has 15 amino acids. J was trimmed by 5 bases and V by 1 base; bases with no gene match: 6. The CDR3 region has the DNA TGCGCCAGCAGCCAAGGACTAGCGACTGGGGAGACCCAGTACTTC. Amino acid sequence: CASSQGLATGETQYF.

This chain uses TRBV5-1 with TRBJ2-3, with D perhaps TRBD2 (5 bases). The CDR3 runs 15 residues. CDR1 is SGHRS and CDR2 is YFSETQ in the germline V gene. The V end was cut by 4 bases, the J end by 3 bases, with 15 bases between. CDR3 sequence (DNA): TGCGCCAGCAGCAACGGGATCACGGGAACAGATACGCAGTATTTT. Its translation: CASSNGITGTDTQYF.

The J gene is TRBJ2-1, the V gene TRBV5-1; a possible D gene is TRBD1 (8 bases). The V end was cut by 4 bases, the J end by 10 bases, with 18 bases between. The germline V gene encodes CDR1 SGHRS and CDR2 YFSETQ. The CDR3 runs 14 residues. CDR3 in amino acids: CASSQQGEGREQFF. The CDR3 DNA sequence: TGCGCCAGCAGCCAACAGGGGGAGGGTAGAGAGCAGTTCTTC.

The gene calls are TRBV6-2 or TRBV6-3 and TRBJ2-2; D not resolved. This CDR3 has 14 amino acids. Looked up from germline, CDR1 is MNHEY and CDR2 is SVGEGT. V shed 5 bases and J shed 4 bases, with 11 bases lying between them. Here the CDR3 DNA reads TGTGCCAGCAGTGCCGACCCATCCACCGGGGAGCTGTTTTTT. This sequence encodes CASSADPSTGELFF.

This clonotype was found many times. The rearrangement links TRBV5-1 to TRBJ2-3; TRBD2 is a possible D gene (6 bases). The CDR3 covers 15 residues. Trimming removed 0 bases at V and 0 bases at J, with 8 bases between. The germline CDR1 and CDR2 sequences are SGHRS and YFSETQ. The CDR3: CASSLAGTSTDTQYF. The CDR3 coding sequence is TGCGCCAGCAGCTTGGCGGGGACTAGCACAGATACGCAGTATTTT. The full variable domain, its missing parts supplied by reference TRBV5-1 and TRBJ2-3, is KAGVTQTPRYLIKTRGQQVTLSCSPISGHRSVSWYQQTPGQGLQFLFEYFSETQRNKGNFPGRFSGRQFSNSRSEMNVSTLELGDSALYLCASSLAGTSTDTQYFGPGTRLTVL.

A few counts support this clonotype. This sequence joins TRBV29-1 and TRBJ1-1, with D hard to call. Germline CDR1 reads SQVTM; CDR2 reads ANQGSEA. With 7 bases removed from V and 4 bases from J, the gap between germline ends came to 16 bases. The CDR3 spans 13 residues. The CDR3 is CSDLDPWGTEAFF. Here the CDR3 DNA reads TGCAGCGACCTAGACCCTTGGGGCACTGAAGCTTTCTTT.

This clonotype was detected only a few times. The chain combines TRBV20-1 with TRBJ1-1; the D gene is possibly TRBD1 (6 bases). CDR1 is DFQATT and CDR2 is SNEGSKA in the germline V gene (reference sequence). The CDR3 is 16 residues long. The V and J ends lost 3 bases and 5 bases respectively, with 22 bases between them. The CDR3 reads CSARGAAGDSGTEAFF. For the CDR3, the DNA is TGCAGTGCTAGGGGGGCGGCAGGGGATTCAGGGACTGAAGCTTTCTTT.

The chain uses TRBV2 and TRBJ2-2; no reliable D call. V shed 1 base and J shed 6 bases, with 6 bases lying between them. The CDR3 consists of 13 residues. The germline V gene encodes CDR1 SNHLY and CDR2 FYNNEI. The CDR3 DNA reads TGTGCCAGCAGTGAAGGGGTCGCCGGGGAGCTGTTTTTT. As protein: CASSEGVAGELFF.

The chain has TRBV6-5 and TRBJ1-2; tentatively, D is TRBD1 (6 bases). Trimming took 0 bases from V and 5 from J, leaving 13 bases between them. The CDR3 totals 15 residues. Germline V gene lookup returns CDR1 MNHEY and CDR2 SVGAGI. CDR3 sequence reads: CASSYSRQAVYGYTF. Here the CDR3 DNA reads TGTGCCAGCAGTTACTCCCGACAGGCCGTATATGGCTACACCTTC.

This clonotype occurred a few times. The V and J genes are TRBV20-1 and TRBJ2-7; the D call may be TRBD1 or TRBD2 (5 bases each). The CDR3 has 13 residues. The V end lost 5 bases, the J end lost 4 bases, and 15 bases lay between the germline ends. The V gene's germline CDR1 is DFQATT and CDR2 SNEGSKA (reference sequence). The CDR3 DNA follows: TGCAGTGCTCCCGGGGCAGCTTCATACGAGCAGTACTTC. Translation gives CSAPGAASYEQYF.

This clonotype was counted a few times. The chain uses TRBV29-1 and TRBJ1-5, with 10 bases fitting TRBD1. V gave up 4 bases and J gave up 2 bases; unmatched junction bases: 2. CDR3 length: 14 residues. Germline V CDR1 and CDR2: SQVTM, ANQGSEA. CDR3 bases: TGCAGCGTTGGGGACAGGGGTGGCAATCAGCCCCAGCATTTT. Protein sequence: CSVGDRGGNQPQHF.

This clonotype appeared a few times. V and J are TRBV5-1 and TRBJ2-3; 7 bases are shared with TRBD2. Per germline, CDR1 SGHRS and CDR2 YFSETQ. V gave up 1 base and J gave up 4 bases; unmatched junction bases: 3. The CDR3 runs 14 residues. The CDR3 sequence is CASSLWGGADTQYF. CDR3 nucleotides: TGCGCCAGCAGCTTGTGGGGGGGAGCAGATACGCAGTATTTT.

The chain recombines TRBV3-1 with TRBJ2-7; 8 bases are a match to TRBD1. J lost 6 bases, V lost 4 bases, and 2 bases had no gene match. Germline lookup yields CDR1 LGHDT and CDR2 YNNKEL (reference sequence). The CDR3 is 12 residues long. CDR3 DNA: TGTGCCAGCAGCCCGACAGGGGCCGAGCAGTACTTC. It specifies CASSPTGAEQYF.

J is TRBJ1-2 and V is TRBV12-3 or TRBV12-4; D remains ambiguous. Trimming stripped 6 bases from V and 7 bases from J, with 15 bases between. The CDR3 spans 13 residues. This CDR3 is CASRALERAGYTF. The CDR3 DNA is TGTGCCAGCAGGGCTTTGGAGCGGGCTGGCTACACCTTC.